The clone carrying this T cell receptor (beta chain) was seen more than once but under ten times. These data come from a study of blood T cell repertoires in COVID-19. Whole-study context: The study drew acute and convalescent COVID-19 samples from the United States, Italy and Spain. The cDNA or gDNA used as material had been derived from T cells, B-cell-depleted T cells, or PBMCs.

Per the study methods: Reference gene primer amplification gave estimated nucleated cell counts. Sequencing was performed with immunoSEQ multiplex PCR; in TCRdb, only in-frame clones are kept and a portion is missing. D and trimming come from the DNA, and the V and J calls and clone size come from that table. The sample yields approximately 200,000 clones, roughly 94% seen once. Seattle's cohort entered during active infection and was followed longitudinally. The CDR3 has 15 residues. V was pared by 5 bases and J by 2 bases, with 12 bases of the junction left unmatched. CDR1 is GTSNPN and CDR2 is SVGIG in the germline V gene (reference sequence).

The material sequenced was peripheral blood. The clonotype was recovered from a man aged 25 to 40 with COVID-19, enrolled during active disease. J is TRBJ2-7 and V is TRBV30, with 7 nucleotides matching TRBD1. The CDR3 loop reads CAWDTLGTAPYEQYF. CDR3 nucleotides: TGTGCCTGGGACACCTTAGGGACAGCTCCCTACGAGCAGTACTTC.